The clone carrying this TCR beta chain showed up many times. Its antigen is still unknown. The PCR ran on 60 Vbeta and 13 Jbeta primers. Method: immunoSEQ multiplex PCR; TCRdb's copy keeps in-frame clones and lacks some. This table holds some 130,000 clones, more than 8% found once. This sample was included in a study of cytomegalovirus exposure and HLA in healthy donors. Study at large: Findings of an earlier analysis included 90 million to 120 million unique TCR beta sequences from roughly 180 million T cells. Study conclusions and caveats: According to reports, the classifier identified cytomegalovirus status with high specificity and sensitivity. A prior analysis recorded that most TCR beta V segments were productive about 87% or about 30% of the time. Across donors, presence/absence analyses took sequencing depth to be roughly uniform.

The ends were cut back, 3 bases at V and 0 bases at J, with 18 bases in the middle. The CDR3 is 17 amino acids. The germline CDR1 and CDR2 sequences are GTSNPN and SVGIG (reference sequence). The gene calls are TRBV30 and TRBJ1-3; D is unclear. The specimen was PBMCs. This sequence was found in a man aged 50-59 years in good health and CMV-seronegative. The CDR3 protein is CAWRGKGARYSGNTIYF. In nucleotides, the CDR3 is TGTGCCTGGAGAGGAAAGGGAGCCCGATACTCTGGAAACACCATATATTTT.